The 29 T cell receptor beta chains listed next were all sequenced from one sample in a study of cytomegalovirus exposure and HLA in healthy donors. PCR amplification relied on 60 Vbeta primers (plus 13 Jbeta primers). Libraries were prepared by immunoSEQ multiplex PCR; TCRdb keeps only in-frame clonotypes and omits some of them. Here the sample spans about 160,000 clones, approximately 90% being singletons. The sequenced sample was PBMCs. The receptors derive from a woman aged 25-40 years in good health and CMV-seronegative.

The rearrangement uses TRBV5-1 and TRBJ1-4; D is possibly TRBD1 (6 bases). The length of the CDR3 is 15 residues. The germline CDR1 and CDR2 sequences are SGHRS and YFSETQ. V was trimmed by 2 bases and J by 3 bases, leaving 11 bases between them. The CDR3 coding sequence is TGCGCCAGCAGCTTAGTGGGGGCCGCTAATGAAAAACTGTTTTTT. Its translation is CASSLVGAANEKLFF.

The chain links TRBV27 to TRBJ2-7; 10 nucleotides match TRBD2. The CDR3 has 18 amino acids. Unmatched junction bases numbered 10, after V lost 0 bases and J lost 2 bases. Germline loops: CDR1 MNHEY, CDR2 SMNVEV (reference sequence). The CDR3 spells CASSLSRGASGGPYEQYF. CDR3 nucleotide sequence: TGTGCCAGCAGTTTATCCCGAGGGGCTAGCGGGGGCCCCTACGAGCAGTACTTC.

The table lists this clone with a count of one. The chain joins TRBV27 to TRBJ1-2; possibly TRBD1 for D (5 bases). This CDR3 is built from 13 residues. CDR1 is MNHEY and CDR2 is SMNVEV in the germline V gene (reference sequence). The V end was cut by 6 bases, the J end by 8 bases, with 16 bases between. The CDR3 reads CASRLGTGGGYTF. The CDR3 region has the DNA TGTGCCAGCAGATTAGGGACTGGGGGGGGCTACACCTTC.

This clone was seen a few times. J is TRBJ1-1 and V is TRBV7-3; 7 bases agree with TRBD1. CDR1 and CDR2 from the germline V gene are SGHTA and FQGTGA. The CDR3 is 14 amino acids. V lost 1 base and J lost 4; bases outside the gene matches: 3. The CDR3 spells CASSLNSGGTEAFF. DNA for the CDR3: TGTGCCAGCAGCTTAAATTCAGGGGGCACTGAAGCTTTCTTT.

The rearrangement joins TRBV2 to TRBJ1-5; D is unresolved. With 1 base removed from V and 7 bases from J, the gap between germline ends came to 14 bases. From germline, CDR1 is SNHLY and CDR2 FYNNEI. The CDR3 extends over 15 amino acids. DNA of the CDR3: TGTGCCAGCAGTGAAGTAGAGGGTTCTATACAGCCCCAGCATTTT. It yields the protein CASSEVEGSIQPQHF.

DNA for the CDR3: TGCAGCGTGTGGGACAGCGGAGAGACCCAGTACTTC. It codes for CSVWDSGETQYF. V and J are TRBV29-1 and TRBJ2-5; TRBD1 agrees at 7 bases. CDR1 SQVTM and CDR2 ANQGSEA come from the germline V gene. V lost 6 bases, J lost 4 bases, and 5 bases stayed unmatched. This CDR3 contains 12 residues.

The V and J genes are TRBV4-1 and TRBJ1-5, with a weak D call TRBD1 (5 bases). V gave up 5 bases and J gave up 1 base, with 9 bases separating them. Germline V CDR1 and CDR2: MGHRA, YSYEKL. This CDR3 has 14 residues. The CDR3 sequence is CASSKDTSNQPQHF. As DNA, the CDR3 is TGCGCCAGCAGCAAGGACACGAGCAATCAGCCCCAGCATTTT.

The chain uses TRBV6-1 and TRBJ1-4, with 9 bases fitting TRBD1. Germline-derived CDR1 and CDR2 are MNHNS and SASEGT. The CDR3 extends over 17 amino acids. V was clipped by 4 bases and J by 8 bases; unmatched bases: 14. CDR3 nucleotides: TGTGCCAGCAGTGCCGGGACAGGGACCCGGGCTGGCGAAAAACTGTTTTTT. This gives the protein CASSAGTGTRAGEKLFF.

The gene calls are TRBV28 and TRBJ2-5; tentatively, D is TRBD1 (6 bases). V was trimmed by 6 bases and J by 5 bases, leaving 10 bases between them. CDR1 is MDHEN and CDR2 is SYDVKM in the germline V gene. The CDR3 is 12 amino acids. CDR3 in amino acids: CASRLRGETQYF. CDR3 DNA: TGTGCCAGCAGATTAAGGGGGGAGACCCAGTACTTC.

The J gene is TRBJ2-6, the V gene TRBV29-1, with 9 bases matching TRBD1. Germline values: CDR1 SQVTM, CDR2 ANQGSEA. Germline trimming cut 0 bases from V and 3 bases from J; bases unmatched to any gene: 6. CDR3 length equals 17 residues. CDR3 loop: CSVEETGTGFGANVLTF. The CDR3 nucleotides read TGCAGCGTTGAAGAGACGGGGACAGGGTTTGGGGCCAACGTCCTGACTTTC.

This clone was observed a few times. V is TRBV13 and J is TRBJ1-4, with no clear D. The V gene lost 5 bases and the J gene lost 0 bases, with 10 bases spanning the gap. The germline V gene encodes CDR1 PRHDT and CDR2 FYEKMQ (reference sequence). The length of the CDR3 is 15 residues. This CDR3 reads CASSPGPATNEKLFF. The DNA of the CDR3 is TGTGCCAGCAGCCCAGGCCCCGCAACTAATGAAAAACTGTTTTTT.

The gene calls are TRBV7-6 and TRBJ2-7; TRBD2 aligns across 11 bases. CDR1 SGHVS and CDR2 FNYEAQ come from the germline V gene. V shed 5 bases and J 7 bases; nucleotides not matched to a gene: 10. The CDR3 loop spans 15 amino acids. This CDR3 reads CASSPVAGGQGEQYF. The CDR3 nucleotides are TGTGCCAGCAGCCCTGTAGCGGGAGGGCAGGGGGAGCAGTACTTC.

V gene TRBV2 combines with J gene TRBJ1-1; perhaps TRBD1 as D (5 bases). The CDR3 is 13 amino acids. Germline V gene lookup returns CDR1 SNHLY and CDR2 FYNNEI. Trimming removed 4 bases at V and 0 bases at J, with 6 bases between. The CDR3 spells CASSGQLNTEAFF. The CDR3 bases are TGTGCCAGCAGTGGACAGTTGAACACTGAAGCTTTCTTT.

The gene calls are TRBV6-1 and TRBJ2-7, with TRBD1 as a possible D gene (5 bases). This CDR3 has 14 residues. CDR1 is MNHNS, CDR2 SASEGT, per germline. Deletions cut 8 bases from V and 4 bases from J, with 18 bases between. CDR3 nucleotide sequence: TGTGCCAGCGGGATGGAAGACAGCAGATACGAGCAGTACTTC. Amino acids: CASGMEDSRYEQYF.

The chain couples TRBV7-8 to TRBJ2-7; tentatively, D is TRBD2 (6 bases). The germline V gene encodes CDR1 SGHVS and CDR2 FQNEAQ. The V gene lost 5 bases and the J gene lost 6 bases, with 17 bases spanning the gap. The CDR3 sequence is 14 residues long. Here the CDR3 DNA reads TGTGCCAGCAGCAAAGACATCCTCGGGGGCGAGCAGTACTTC. Amino acids: CASSKDILGGEQYF.

The V gene is TRBV19, the J gene TRBJ2-5; weak D call: TRBD2 (7 bases). The CDR3 covers 15 residues. Trimming stripped 11 bases from V and 5 bases from J, with 24 bases between. Germline loops: CDR1 LNHDA, CDR2 SQIVND (reference sequence). This chain's CDR3 is CASSLGRGARETQYF. The CDR3 DNA reads TGTGCCTCATCCCTAGGTCGGGGGGCACGGGAGACCCAGTACTTC.

The chain has TRBV11-2 and TRBJ2-1; 12 positions match TRBD2. Germline lookup yields CDR1 SGHAT and CDR2 FQNNGV. Losses at the gene ends were 3 bases for V and 6 bases for J; bases not matched to a gene: 6. This CDR3 is 16 amino acids long. The CDR3 here is CASSFQTSGGPNEQFF. The CDR3 DNA reads TGTGCCAGCAGCTTCCAGACTAGCGGGGGCCCCAATGAGCAGTTCTTC.

The chain joins TRBV7-7 to TRBJ2-7; tentatively, D is TRBD2 (6 bases). The CDR3 has 13 amino acids. Germline V gene data show CDR1 as SSHAT and CDR2 as FNYEAQ (reference sequence). Between the trimmed V and J ends, which lost 2 bases and 7 bases, there was a span of 12 bases. CDR3 DNA sequence: TGTGCCAGCAGCTTATCGGAGGGAGATGAGCAGTACTTC. This encodes CASSLSEGDEQYF.

The rearrangement uses TRBV6-5 and TRBJ1-4; a possible D gene is TRBD1 (5 bases). The V end was cut by 2 bases, the J end by 5 bases, with 12 bases between. CDR1 is MNHEY, CDR2 SVGAGI, per germline. The CDR3 length is 15 residues. The CDR3 DNA reads TGTGCCAGCAGTTACGGGGCAGGGCCCAATGAAAAACTGTTTTTT. Translating gives CASSYGAGPNEKLFF.

The rearrangement links TRBV10-2 to TRBJ1-4; 8 bases are a match to TRBD1. V trimming: 4 bases; J trimming: 3 bases; junction bases outside the gene matches: 4. Germline CDR1 reads WSHSY; CDR2 reads SAAADI. The CDR3 is 15 residues long. The CDR3 loop is CASSGRTGPNEKLFF. Written as DNA, the CDR3 is TGCGCCAGCAGTGGTAGGACAGGGCCTAATGAAAAACTGTTTTTT.

J is TRBJ2-5 and V is TRBV5-5, with 10 bases that match TRBD1. This CDR3 spans 16 amino acids. Germline values: CDR1 SGHKS, CDR2 YYEKEE (reference sequence). V trimming: 0 bases; J trimming: 2 bases; junction bases outside the gene matches: 4. The CDR3 nucleotides read TGTGCCAGCAGCTTGGGGACAGGGGGTGATCAAGAGACCCAGTACTTC. It encodes CASSLGTGGDQETQYF. Complete variable domain (other parts from reference TRBV5-5 and TRBJ2-5): DAGVTQSPTHLIKTRGQQVTLRCSPISGHKSVSWYQQVLGQGPQFIFQYYEKEERGRGNFPDRFSARQFPNYSSELNVNALLLGDSALYLCASSLGTGGDQETQYFGPGTRLLVL.

This chain joins TRBV6-5 and TRBJ2-7; 7 positions agree with TRBD1. Trimming took 4 bases from V and 2 from J; bases not matched to a gene: 5. Germline-derived CDR1 and CDR2 are MNHEY and SVGAGI. The CDR3 covers 14 residues. As DNA, the CDR3 is TGTGCCAGCAGTTTCGGACAGGCCCCCTACGAGCAGTACTTC. It yields the protein CASSFGQAPYEQYF.

This clone was picked up one time. This CDR3 fails to terminate in the conserved phenylalanine or tryptophan, so it likely reflects a read error. CDR3 region: CASSLGPRKDTEAFL. CDR3 bases: TGTGCCAGCAGCTTAGGTCCCCGGAAGGACACTGAAGCTTTCCTT. J is TRBJ1-1 and V is TRBV11-3; the D is unclear. The germline V gene encodes CDR1 SGHNT and CDR2 YENEEA. V was trimmed by 1 base and J by 3 bases, leaving 12 bases between them. This CDR3 region has 15 residues.

The chain combines TRBV5-4 with TRBJ2-5; 13 bases line up with TRBD2. The J call may be mistaken, given a closer DNA end match to TRBJ2-7. CDR3 length equals 15 residues. CDR1 is SGHNT and CDR2 is YYREEE in the germline V gene (reference sequence). The CDR3 DNA sequence: TGTGCCAGCAGATTCGGACTAGCGGGGGAGTACGAGCAGTACTTC. Translation gives CASRFGLAGEYEQYF.

Only one count was recorded for this clone. The genes are TRBV30 and TRBJ2-1; D perhaps matches TRBD1 (6 bases). The length of the CDR3 is 15 residues. The germline gives CDR1 GTSNPN, CDR2 SVGIG (reference sequence). V lost 8 bases to trimming and J lost 2 bases, with 19 bases between them. The CDR3 nucleotides are TGTGCCCTCACCGCTAGAGGACAGCCCTACAATGAGCAGTTCTTC. This codes for CALTARGQPYNEQFF.

The V gene is TRBV30, the J gene TRBJ2-5, with TRBD2 identical over 7 bases. With 4 bases clipped from V and 4 bases from J, the junction kept 6 bases outside the gene matches. Germline V gives CDR1 GTSNPN, CDR2 SVGIG (reference sequence). The length of the CDR3 is 13 residues. CDR3 coding DNA: TGTGCCTGGACTGGGGGAGGGCGAGAGACCCAGTACTTC. This gives the protein CAWTGGGRETQYF.

The genes are TRBV27 and TRBJ1-5; no reliable D call. CDR1 and CDR2 (germline): MNHEY, SMNVEV (reference sequence). With 5 bases removed from V and 11 bases from J, the gap between germline ends came to 22 bases. There are 15 residues in the CDR3. CDR3 residues: CASSAPGSPRGAQHF. CDR3 bases: TGTGCCAGCAGTGCGCCGGGATCTCCCCGTGGGGCCCAGCATTTT.

The gene calls are TRBV27 and TRBJ2-5, with 7 positions matching TRBD2. From germline, CDR1 is MNHEY and CDR2 SMNVEV (reference sequence). Unmatched junction bases numbered 0, after V lost 1 base and J lost 4 bases. The CDR3 has 13 residues. The CDR3 DNA sequence: TGTGCCAGCAGTTTATGGGGGGGAGAGACCCAGTACTTC. This translates into CASSLWGGETQYF.

V and J are TRBV5-1 and TRBJ2-7, with 14 bases identical to TRBD2. This CDR3 has 15 amino acids. V shed 3 bases, J shed 7 bases, and the junction held 6 bases outside the gene matches. Germline-derived CDR1 and CDR2 are SGHRS and YFSETQ. The CDR3 nucleotides are TGCGCCAGCAGCTCGACTAGCGGGAGGGCTCATGAGCAGTACTTC. Its protein product is CASSSTSGRAHEQYF.